This TCR beta chain was identified during a study of shared clonotypes between healthy human individuals. Produced via immunoSEQ multiplex PCR; TCRdb's table is partial and in-frame only. The sample yields around 700,000 clones, approximately 79% seen once. V lost 8 bases, J lost 2 bases, and 15 bases lay in between. Germline-derived CDR1 and CDR2 are LNHDA and SQIVND (reference sequence). The CDR3 is made up of 15 amino acids. This chain connects TRBV19 to TRBJ2-2; D remains unclear. Sequencing was done on a sample of memory CD4+ T cells sorted from blood. Stated subset: CD45RA-negative fraction. This TCR was sampled from a woman aged 25 to 45 in good health. CDR3 region: CASRTLVVNTGELFF. CDR3 coding DNA: TGTGCCAGTCGCACGTTGGTAGTCAACACCGGGGAGCTGTTTTTT.